The rows below give T cell receptor beta chains drawn from one sample of a study of beta chain features in type 1 diabetes. Assay used: immunoSEQ multiplex PCR; TCRdb lists only in-frame clones, some missing. The profile shows under 400,000 clones, roughly a fifth of them singletons. Sequencing used naive CD4+ T cells from blood. The receptors come from a young woman in good health. The CDR3 runs from the conserved cysteine through the conserved F or W. A D gene is named only where the DNA matches it firmly. The size field is filled for only some rows; it gives once, few, many or a size class.

-,TRBJ2-3,TRBV6-6,-,13,CASNLQGEDTQYF,TGTGCCAGCAACCTACAGGGCGAAGATACGCAGTATTTT
few,TRBJ2-5,TRBV2,TRBD2,16,CASSQRLAGAGETQYF,TGTGCCAGCAGTCAGAGACTAGCGGGAGCCGGAGAGACCCAGTACTTC
-,TRBJ2-7,TRBV7-8,-,15,CASSSPSWGLYEQYF,TGTGCCAGCAGCTCTCCCTCCTGGGGGCTTTACGAGCAGTACTTC
-,TRBJ2-7,TRBV7-9,-,13,CASSLGGLREQYF,TGTGCCAGCAGCTTAGGAGGCCTTCGGGAGCAGTACTTC
few,TRBJ2-7,TRBV18,TRBD2,16,CASSPSGNPSLYEQYF,TGTGCCAGCTCACCAAGCGGGAACCCCTCCCTCTACGAGCAGTACTTC
few,TRBJ2-4,TRBV6-6,TRBD2,15,CASSPAGGAKNIQYF,TGTGCCAGCAGCCCCGCGGGGGGGGCCAAAAACATTCAGTACTTC
few,TRBJ1-5,TRBV18,TRBD1,15,CASSPETGGGQPQHF,TGTGCCAGCTCACCTGAGACAGGGGGCGGTCAGCCCCAGCATTTT
few,TRBJ1-2,TRBV29-1,-,12,CSVDTVVYGYTF,TGCAGCGTTGACACAGTGGTGTATGGCTACACCTTC
-,TRBJ2-2,TRBV7-2,TRBD1,15,CASSLAGQGNGELFF,TGTGCCAGCAGCTTAGCAGGACAGGGGAACGGGGAGCTGTTTTTT
-,TRBJ2-5,TRBV5-1,TRBD1,14,CASSTGGGGETQYF,TGCGCCAGCTCGACAGGGGGCGGAGGAGAGACCCAGTACTTC
-,TRBJ2-1,TRBV7-9,-,14,CASSLPTSLNEQFF,TGTGCCAGCAGCCTTCCGACTAGTTTAAATGAGCAGTTCTTC
few,TRBJ2-7,TRBV18,TRBD2,14,CASSPGTSAYEQYF,TGTGCCAGCTCACCTGGGACTAGCGCCTACGAGCAGTACTTC
-,TRBJ1-4,TRBV14,-,14,CASSATLVYEKLFF,TGTGCCAGCAGCGCGACACTGGTATATGAAAAACTGTTTTTT
few,TRBJ2-3,TRBV25-1,-,14,CASSEWPGGNTQYF,TGTGCCAGCAGTGAATGGCCTGGGGGGAATACGCAGTATTTT
few,TRBJ1-1,TRBV4-1,-,14,CASSQHLSGTEAFF,TGCGCCAGCAGCCAACACCTAAGCGGCACTGAAGCTTTCTTT
few,TRBJ2-1,TRBV6-6,-,14,CASSYSIQYNEQFF,TGTGCCAGCAGTTACTCAATACAGTACAATGAGCAGTTCTTC
-,TRBJ1-1,TRBV11-2,-,15,CASSFGDSSNAEAFF,TGTGCCAGCAGCTTCGGAGACTCCAGCAACGCTGAAGCTTTCTTT
-,TRBJ2-1,TRBV9,TRBD2,16,CASSVIERGNYNEQFF,TGTGCCAGCAGCGTAATCGAGCGGGGCAACTACAATGAGCAGTTCTTC
few,TRBJ2-7,TRBV7-8,-,11,CASSLSYEQYF,TGTGCCAGCAGCCTTTCCTACGAGCAGTACTTC
-,TRBJ1-5,TRBV2,-,14,CASSLTGSNQPQHF,TGTGCCAGCAGCCTCACAGGGTCCAATCAGCCCCAGCATTTT
few,TRBJ1-1,TRBV5-6,-,12,CASSWQNTEAFF,TGTGCCAGCAGCTGGCAGAACACTGAAGCTTTCTTT
-,TRBJ2-7,TRBV7-2,TRBD1,16,CASSSHRGLLRREQYF,TGTGCCAGCAGTTCCCACAGGGGGCTACTAAGGAGGGAGCAGTACTTC
-,TRBJ2-1,TRBV4-3,TRBD2,16,CASSQAPGGANNEQFF,TGCGCCAGCAGCCAAGCCCCCGGGGGGGCCAATAATGAGCAGTTCTTC
few,TRBJ2-7,TRBV12-5,TRBD1,13,CASRGQGTYEQYF,TGTGCTAGTCGGGGACAGGGCACCTACGAGCAGTACTTC
-,TRBJ2-5,TRBV4-1,TRBD1,14,CASSQTGGRETQYF,TGCGCCAGCAGCCAAACAGGGGGTCGAGAGACCCAGTACTTC
few,TRBJ1-3,TRBV30,-,11,CASSRGNTIYF,TGTGCCTCCTCGCGTGGAAACACCATATATTTT
-,TRBJ2-1,TRBV29-1,TRBD2,19,CSVEDPLAGGTLLINEQFF,TGCAGCGTTGAAGATCCCCTAGCGGGAGGGACTCTACTAATTAATGAGCAGTTCTTC
few,TRBJ1-1,TRBV23-1,TRBD1,14,CASTRDRGNTEAFF,TGCGCCAGCACTCGGGACAGGGGGAACACTGAAGCTTTCTTT
-,TRBJ2-1,TRBV7-2,-,12,CASSQVRNEQFF,TGTGCCAGCAGTCAGGTCCGGAATGAGCAGTTCTTC
-,TRBJ2-1,TRBV18,-,12,CASSPVLAGPLF,TGTGCCAGCTCACCAGTTCTGGCGGGGCCCCTCTTC
-,TRBJ2-2,TRBV5-1,TRBD1,15,CASRTGTGYTGELFF,TGCGCCAGCAGAACCGGGACAGGGTACACCGGGGAGCTGTTTTTT
few,TRBJ2-4,TRBV25-1,TRBD2,17,CASPRGGTNPAKNIQYF,TGTGCCAGCCCCCGGGGGGGGACAAATCCCGCCAAAAACATTCAGTACTTC
few,TRBJ2-4,TRBV2,-,14,CASSEQGNRNIQYF,TGTGCCAGCAGTGAACAGGGAAATAGGAACATTCAGTACTTC
-,TRBJ2-2,TRBV9,-,15,CASSVDSRFTGELFF,TGTGCCAGCAGCGTAGATTCGAGGTTCACCGGGGAGCTGTTTTTT
-,TRBJ1-6,TRBV7-9,-,13,CASSQQANSPLHF,TGTGCCAGCAGCCAGCAGGCGAATTCACCCCTCCACTTT
-,TRBJ2-1,TRBV9,TRBD2,15,CASSVGGGAYNEQFF,TGTGCCAGCAGCGTAGGCGGGGGTGCCTACAATGAGCAGTTCTTC
-,TRBJ2-6,TRBV5-1,-,15,CASSSISSGANVLTF,TGCGCCAGCAGCTCGATTAGCTCTGGGGCCAACGTCCTGACTTTC
-,TRBJ1-1,TRBV4-2,-,16,CASSQVWVGKNTEAFF,TGTGCCAGCAGCCAAGTCTGGGTGGGCAAGAACACTGAAGCTTTCTTT
-,TRBJ1-2,TRBV29-1,-,12,CSAAGEGYGYTF,TGCAGCGCCGCGGGGGAGGGGTATGGCTACACCTTC
-,TRBJ2-3,TRBV30,-,13,CAWSGEREDTQYF,TGTGCCTGGAGTGGAGAACGAGAAGATACGCAGTATTTT
-,TRBJ1-2,TRBV5-1,-,14,CASSMDSLTYGYTF,TGCGCCAGCAGCATGGACAGTCTTACCTATGGCTACACCTTC
-,TRBJ2-7,TRBV7-9,-,14,CASSSQWGPYEQYF,TGTGCCAGCAGCTCCCAGTGGGGGCCCTACGAGCAGTACTTC
few,TRBJ2-3,TRBV27,-,15,CASSFGDYNTDTQYF,TGTGCCAGCAGTTTCGGGGATTACAACACAGATACGCAGTATTTT
-,TRBJ2-7,TRBV7-2,TRBD2,16,CASSLRAGGGAYEQYF,TGTGCCAGCAGCTTACGGGCTGGCGGGGGGGCCTACGAGCAGTACTTC
-,TRBJ2-3,TRBV5-1,TRBD1,14,CASSVGQASDTQYF,TGCGCCAGCAGCGTGGGACAGGCCTCGGATACGCAGTATTTT
-,TRBJ2-1,TRBV10-3,-,18,CAISESSTGGTSYNEQFF,TGTGCCATCAGTGAGTCGTCGACAGGAGGAACCTCCTACAATGAGCAGTTCTTC